Following are 16 T cell receptor beta chains from one sample sequenced in a study of response to subunit inactivated influenza vaccine. TCRdb recomputed calls from the RT-PCR reads with MiXCR, one row per CDR3 protein. Among around 520,000 distinct CDR3 sequences listed, about 25% were seen once. The sample was CD4+ T cells sorted from PBMCs, taken 4 to 6 days after vaccination. Receptors were obtained from a man aged 45-65 years who received an inactivated influenza vaccine.

This clonotype was recorded a few times. The rearrangement uses TRBV15 and TRBJ2-3; D remains unclear. The V gene's germline CDR1 is LNHNV and CDR2 YYDKDF (reference sequence). Trimming removed 2 bases at V and 7 bases at J, with 13 bases between. The CDR3 consists of 14 residues. CDR3 DNA: TGTGCCACCAGCAGACCCTCGCTCGGCAATACGCAGTATTTT. This encodes CATSRPSLGNTQYF.

Only a few counts were recorded for this clonotype. The chain carries TRBV12-3 or TRBV12-4 and TRBJ2-1; 7 positions match TRBD2. The CDR3 contains 15 residues. Trimming at V came to 6 bases and at J to 0 bases, leaving 5 bases not matched to a gene. The CDR3 loop reads CASSGGGGSYNEQFF. In nucleotides, the CDR3 is TGTGCCAGCAGCGGCGGCGGGGGCTCCTACAATGAGCAGTTCTTC.

This clonotype has more than one count but fewer than ten. The rearrangement joins TRBV4-2 to TRBJ2-7; 11 bases are a match to TRBD2. Per the germline V gene, CDR1 is LGHNA and CDR2 is YNFKEQ. J was trimmed by 5 bases and V by 1 base; bases with no gene match: 7. The CDR3 consists of 16 residues. The CDR3 region is CASSQGQTSGSHEQYF. The CDR3 DNA reads as TGTGCCAGCAGCCAAGGCCAAACTAGCGGGAGCCACGAGCAGTACTTC.

This chain joins TRBV5-1 and TRBJ2-7; either TRBD1 or TRBD2 may supply D (5 bases each). Germline-derived CDR1 and CDR2 are SGHRS and YFSETQ. The CDR3 contains 14 residues. V was shortened by 2 bases and J by 5 bases, with 14 bases between the two germline ends. Here the CDR3 reads CASSFFPGTDEQYF. The DNA for the CDR3 is TGCGCCAGCAGCTTTTTCCCAGGGACGGACGAGCAGTACTTC. The full variable domain, completed using reference TRBV5-1 and TRBJ2-7, is KAGVTQTPRYLIKTRGQQVTLSCSPISGHRSVSWYQQTPGQGLQFLFEYFSETQRNKGNFPGRFSGRQFSNSRSEMNVSTLELGDSALYLCASSFFPGTDEQYFGPGTRLTVT.

This clonotype showed up just a few times. This chain links TRBV5-1 with TRBJ2-5; D possibly corresponds to TRBD2 (6 bases). Germline-derived CDR1 and CDR2 are SGHRS and YFSETQ. V lost 4 bases and J lost 1, with 11 bases in between. This CDR3 comprises 14 residues. CDR3 bases: TGCGCCAGCAGCGTAGGGGAGGCCCAAGAGACCCAGTACTTC. It specifies CASSVGEAQETQYF.

This clonotype was counted between two and nine times. CDR3 amino acids: CASRLDRGAYNEQFF. The CDR3 region has the DNA TGTGCCAGCAGACTCGACAGGGGGGCCTACAATGAGCAGTTCTTC. This rearrangement joins TRBV2 to TRBJ2-1; TRBD1 agrees at 9 bases. With V trimmed by 6 bases and J by 2 bases, 5 bases remained unmatched. This CDR3 region has 15 residues. Germline CDR1 and CDR2: SNHLY and FYNNEI.

V and J are TRBV7-2 and TRBJ1-1; D is unresolved. Germline CDR1 is SGHTA and CDR2 is FQGNSA. Trimming took off 5 bases at V and 2 bases at J, with 12 bases between the two ends. The CDR3 sequence is 14 residues long. The chain's CDR3 is CASSLYSSNTEAFF. The CDR3 DNA reads as TGTGCCAGCAGCCTCTATAGTTCCAACACTGAAGCTTTCTTT.

This clonotype was detected only a few times. The rearrangement links TRBV20-1 to TRBJ2-1; D assignment may be TRBD1 or TRBD2 (6 bases each). CDR3 size: 14 residues. Germline V gene sequence: CDR1 DFQATT, CDR2 SNEGSKA (reference sequence). The germline V and J ends were trimmed by 2 bases and 6 bases, with 14 bases remaining between them. The CDR3 region has the DNA TGCAGTGCTAGAAATTCCGGGGGCGGCAATGAGCAGTTCTTC. It encodes CSARNSGGGNEQFF.

The chain couples TRBV7-2 to TRBJ2-3; D uncertain. V lost 5 bases to trimming and J lost 0 bases, with 9 bases between them. Germline CDR1 SGHTA, CDR2 FQGNSA. CDR3 size: 14 residues. The CDR3 is CASSPFASTDTQYF. The CDR3 DNA is TGTGCCAGCAGCCCGTTTGCCAGCACAGATACGCAGTATTTT.

The chain couples TRBV6-1 to TRBJ2-5; no reliable D call. Trimming pared 6 bases from V and 5 bases from J, leaving 13 bases between. CDR3 size: 13 residues. The germline CDR1 and CDR2 sequences are MNHNS and SASEGT. The CDR3 spells CASSRPHGETQYF. Here the CDR3 DNA reads TGTGCCAGCAGCCGACCCCATGGGGAGACCCAGTACTTC.

DNA for the CDR3: TGCGCCAGCAGCCATGGACAGGGGAAATCGGTCGAGCAGTTCTTC. Protein: CASSHGQGKSVEQFF. The J gene is TRBJ2-1, the V gene TRBV5-1; 9 positions agree with TRBD1. The CDR3 runs to 15 residues. Germline assignment: CDR1 SGHRS and CDR2 YFSETQ. The V and J ends lost 4 bases and 10 bases, in that order; junction bases with no gene match: 12.

This clonotype was seen a few times. The V gene is TRBV27, the J gene TRBJ1-2; D is possibly TRBD1 (6 bases). In germline, CDR1 is MNHEY, CDR2 SMNVEV (reference sequence). CDR3 length: 13 amino acids. Trimming pared 2 bases from V and 8 bases from J, leaving 12 bases between. In DNA, the CDR3 is TGTGCCAGCAGTTTAGGGGGGGCTGCCGGCTACACCTTC. Residues: CASSLGGAAGYTF.

This clonotype was observed a few times. V and J are TRBV15 and TRBJ2-1; 9 nucleotides align to TRBD2. J was trimmed by 0 bases and V by 2 bases; bases with no gene match: 8. This CDR3 comprises 18 residues. Per the germline V gene, CDR1 is LNHNV and CDR2 is YYDKDF (reference sequence). For the CDR3, the DNA is TGTGCCACCAGCAGAACGACGACTAGCGGCAGCTCCTACAATGAGCAGTTCTTC. This sequence encodes CATSRTTTSGSSYNEQFF.

The chain carries TRBV5-1 and TRBJ2-2, with 8 bases that match TRBD1. CDR1 and CDR2 from the germline V gene are SGHRS and YFSETQ. CDR3 length: 14 residues. J lost 5 bases, V lost 7 bases, and 7 bases had no gene match. As DNA, the CDR3 is TGCGCCAGCGGACAGGGTATGGATACCGGGGAGCTGTTTTTT. Its translation: CASGQGMDTGELFF. Filled out from reference TRBV5-1 and TRBJ2-2, the complete variable domain reads KAGVTQTPRYLIKTRGQQVTLSCSPISGHRSVSWYQQTPGQGLQFLFEYFSETQRNKGNFPGRFSGRQFSNSRSEMNVSTLELGDSALYLCASGQGMDTGELFFGEGSRLTVL.

The chain uses TRBV5-1 and TRBJ2-7; TRBD1 matches at 9 bases. With V trimmed by 4 bases and J by 3 bases, 5 bases remained unmatched. The CDR3 is made up of 14 amino acids. CDR1 and CDR2 from the germline V gene are SGHRS and YFSETQ. The CDR3 DNA reads as TGCGCCAGCAGCACAAACAGGGGGCACTACGAGCAGTACTTC. Protein product: CASSTNRGHYEQYF.

V is TRBV12-3 or TRBV12-4 and J is TRBJ2-1, with TRBD1 as a possible D gene (6 bases). The CDR3 extends over 14 amino acids. Trimming stripped 5 bases from V and 4 bases from J, with 12 bases between. CDR3 nucleotide sequence: TGTGCCAGCAGTCTAAATACAGGGTACAATGAGCAGTTCTTC. Residues: CASSLNTGYNEQFF.